This is a list of T cell receptor beta chains from one sample in a study of T cells in Graves' hyperthyroidism and ophthalmopathy. TCRdb processed the multiplex PCR reads anew with MiXCR; each CDR3 protein has one entry. Of about 570,000 distinct CDR3 sequences in the sample, 14% were seen once. Sequencing input: blood. The receptors here all came from a woman aged 40 to 50 with Graves' hyperthyroidism. Both conserved end residues are part of each CDR3. A D gene is named only where the DNA matches it firmly. Size values are once, few and many counts, or a class for expanded clones, and some rows have none.

v_gene	j_gene	d_gene	abundance	CDR3aa	CDR3nt
TRBV5-1	TRBJ2-7	.	many	CASSLAARDISYEQYF	TGCGCCAGCAGCTTGGCCGCTAGGGACATCTCCTACGAGCAGTACTTC
TRBV20-1	TRBJ2-7	TRBD2	many	CSARESGRAYEQYF	TGCAGTGCTAGGGAAAGCGGGAGGGCCTACGAGCAGTACTTC
TRBV27	TRBJ2-7	.	many	CASSFRPVGEQYF	TGTGCCAGCAGTTTCCGCCCGGTGGGCGAGCAGTACTTC
TRBV7-9	TRBJ2-2	TRBD2	many	CASSWGTSVTGELFF	TGTGCCAGCAGCTGGGGGACTAGCGTCACCGGGGAGCTGTTTTTT
TRBV28	TRBJ2-2	.	.	CASSLDLRGYTGELFF	TGTGCCAGCAGTTTGGACCTAAGGGGTTACACCGGGGAGCTGTTTTTT
TRBV20-1	TRBJ2-1	TRBD2	many	CSASPTSRGEQFF	TGCAGTGCTAGCCCGACTAGCCGGGGTGAGCAGTTCTTC
TRBV9	TRBJ1-5	.	.	CASSESGGEPQHF	TGTGCCAGCAGCGAGTCAGGCGGGGAACCCCAGCATTTT
TRBV6-1	TRBJ2-2	.	few	CATRPGWTGELFF	TGTGCCACTAGACCGGGATGGACCGGGGAGCTGTTTTTT
TRBV6-2/TRBV6-3	TRBJ2-1	TRBD2	.	CASSYLLAGGASSYNEQFF	TGTGCCAGCAGTTACTTACTAGCGGGAGGGGCTAGCTCCTACAATGAGCAGTTCTTC
TRBV27	TRBJ2-2	TRBD1	many	CASSPPGQGNTGELFF	TGTGCCAGCAGTCCGCCCGGACAGGGAAACACCGGGGAGCTGTTTTTT
TRBV12-3/TRBV12-4	TRBJ2-4	TRBD1	many	CASSPTTRDRKNIQYF	TGTGCCAGCAGTCCGACTACGAGGGACAGAAAAAACATTCAGTACTTC
TRBV2	TRBJ1-5	.	many	CASSEGGVGPQHF	TGTGCCAGCAGTGAAGGGGGCGTCGGGCCCCAGCATTTT
TRBV12-3/TRBV12-4	TRBJ2-5	TRBD1	.	CASTLGQGFWETQYF	TGTGCCAGCACCCTGGGACAGGGGTTTTGGGAGACCCAGTACTTC
TRBV5-5	TRBJ2-3	TRBD1	many	CASSPGTGLSDTQYF	TGTGCCAGCAGCCCCGGGACAGGGTTGTCAGATACGCAGTATTTT
TRBV6-2/TRBV6-3	TRBJ1-6	TRBD1	.	CASSSPDRGGSSPLHF	TGTGCCAGCAGTTCCCCGGACAGGGGAGGTAGTTCACCCCTCCACTTT
TRBV3-1	TRBJ2-7	TRBD2	once	CASSPAGTSGEEQYF	TGTGCCAGCAGTCCTGCCGGGACTAGCGGGGAGGAGCAGTACTTC
TRBV20-1	TRBJ1-2	.	few	CSARAGRANYGYTF	TGCAGTGCTAGAGCAGGCAGGGCTAACTATGGCTACACCTTC
TRBV20-1	TRBJ2-3	TRBD2	.	CSAREVAGSSTDTQYF	TGCAGTGCTAGAGAAGTAGCGGGGTCTAGCACAGATACGCAGTATTTT
TRBV2	TRBJ1-4	.	many	CASSVSRRNEKLFF	TGTGCCAGCAGTGTCAGCAGGCGTAATGAAAAACTGTTTTTT
TRBV12-3/TRBV12-4	TRBJ1-1	.	many	CASSLFFGYGGAEAFF	TGTGCCAGCAGTTTATTTTTCGGATACGGGGGCGCTGAAGCTTTCTTT
TRBV24-1	TRBJ2-5	.	many	CATSVGETQYF	TGTGCCACCAGTGTGGGGGAGACCCAGTACTTC
TRBV10-1	TRBJ2-7	TRBD1	many	CASSRRTGDEQYF	TGCGCCAGCAGCCGCAGGACAGGGGACGAGCAGTACTTC